This TCR beta chain comes out of a study of blood T cell repertoires in COVID-19. The wider study: Samples taken during acute and convalescent COVID-19 were collected in the United States, Italy and Spain. PBMCs, B-cell-depleted T cells, or T cells were the source of the cDNA or gDNA that made up the material.

In the original processing: Nucleated cell counts were estimated from reference gene primer amplification. Assay used: immunoSEQ multiplex PCR; TCRdb lists only in-frame clones, some missing. That table gives V, J and clone size, and the DNA gave D and trimming. The sample comprises under 300,000 clones, approximately 87% of which are singletons, and around 5.9% rests with the top ten. CDR1 and CDR2 (germline): SGHAT, FQNNGV. The CDR3 loop spans 17 amino acids. V shed 1 base and J 0 bases; nucleotides not matched to a gene: 6. The receptor comes from a man aged 55 to 70 with acute or convalescent COVID-19. This chain connects TRBV11-2 to TRBJ2-1; TRBD2 matches 7 bases. The source material was peripheral blood. The CDR3 is CASSLGASGSSYNEQFF. CDR3 in DNA: TGTGCCAGCAGCTTAGGGGCTAGCGGCAGCTCCTACAATGAGCAGTTCTTC.